The 13 T cell receptor beta chains reported below all come from one sample, sequenced in a study of blood T cell repertoires in COVID-19 (dated by TCRdb to the early 2020s). Library preparation was by the immunoSEQ multiplex PCR assay. The table was pulled from immuneACCESS by TCRdb, which kept in-frame rearrangements only. Such tables lose some clones; where checked, under half of the loss comes from unresolved V genes, and the rest has no known cause. Within this sample are under 300,000 clones, with about 90% of them counted one time only. The ten largest clones take up under 2.5% of the sample. The sample was PBMCs or T cells enriched from blood (not recorded which). All receptors come from a woman aged 18-29 years who had recovered from COVID-19.

This chain links TRBV9 with TRBJ2-5; D is possibly TRBD2 (7 bases). The germline gives CDR1 SGDLS, CDR2 YYNGEE. V dropped 3 bases and J dropped 8 bases, with 20 bases sitting between them. The CDR3 runs 15 residues. The CDR3 loop is CASSGGGGDGSTQYF. The DNA of the CDR3 is TGTGCCAGCAGCGGAGGAGGGGGGGACGGGTCAACCCAGTACTTC.

This chain links TRBV24-1 with TRBJ2-1; 10 nucleotides line up with TRBD2. V shed 3 bases, J shed 4 bases, and the junction held 5 bases outside the gene matches. CDR1 is KGHDR and CDR2 is SFDVKD in the germline V gene. The CDR3 has 16 amino acids. This chain's CDR3 is CATSDSGGDRYNEQFF. CDR3 nucleotide sequence: TGTGCCACCAGTGATAGCGGGGGGGATAGATACAATGAGCAGTTCTTC.

The chain is built from TRBV27 and TRBJ1-1; a weak D match, TRBD1 (5 bases). With 5 bases removed from V and 1 base from J, the gap between germline ends came to 14 bases. CDR3 size: 15 residues. Per the germline V gene, CDR1 is MNHEY and CDR2 is SMNVEV (reference sequence). CDR3 DNA sequence: TGTGCCAGCAGTATCAGGGTTTCGGGGAACACTGAAGCTTTCTTT. Translation: CASSIRVSGNTEAFF.

The chain has TRBV5-1 and TRBJ2-7; TRBD1 is a possible D gene (6 bases). Germline values: CDR1 SGHRS, CDR2 YFSETQ. V lost 4 bases, J lost 3 bases, and 20 bases lay in between. This CDR3 has 16 amino acids. The CDR3 is CASSPQFPRGIYEQYF. In DNA, the CDR3 is TGCGCCAGCAGCCCCCAGTTCCCTAGGGGGATCTACGAGCAGTACTTC.

V gene TRBV2 combines with J gene TRBJ2-6; no clear D. Trimming took off 6 bases at V and 0 bases at J, with 6 bases between the two ends. The CDR3 is 14 amino acids. Germline V gene sequence: CDR1 SNHLY, CDR2 FYNNEI. The CDR3 coding sequence is TGTGCCAGCAGGGAGAACTCTGGGGCCAACGTCCTGACTTTC. Translated: CASRENSGANVLTF. The variable domain in full, completed from reference TRBV2 and TRBJ2-6, reads EPEVTQTPSHQVTQMGQEVILRCVPISNHLYFYWYRQILGQKVEFLVSFYNNEISEKSEIFDDQFSVERPDGSNFTLKIRSTKLEDSAMYFCASRENSGANVLTFGAGSRLTVL.

In this sample, this clone turned up once. DNA of the CDR3: TGTGCCAGCAGCTCCCTCCGGGACAGCCATATTCTAATCTATGGCTACACCTTC. It translates to CASSSLRDSHILIYGYTF. The chain recombines TRBV5-6 with TRBJ1-2, with 7 positions matching TRBD1. There are 18 residues in the CDR3. V lost 3 bases and J lost 4; bases outside the gene matches: 18. The germline CDR1 and CDR2 sequences are SGHDT and YYEEEE.

This sequence joins TRBV5-4 and TRBJ1-1, with D tentatively TRBD1 (5 bases). There are 14 residues in the CDR3. In germline, CDR1 is SGHNT, CDR2 YYREEE (reference sequence). Deletions cut 0 bases from V and 5 bases from J, with 11 bases between. The CDR3 DNA reads TGTGCCAGCAGCTTGGCCAATCGGGGGACTGAAGCTTTCTTT. Protein product: CASSLANRGTEAFF.

The chain has TRBV3-1 (or the pseudogene TRBV3-2) and TRBJ2-4; 7 bases agree with TRBD1. The CDR3 runs 15 residues. Germline trimming cut 1 base from V and 6 bases from J; bases unmatched to any gene: 6. Germline V gene data show CDR1 as LGHDT and CDR2 as YNNKEL (reference sequence). CDR3 amino acids: CASSQAGQGVNIQYF. The CDR3 coding sequence is TGTGCCAGCAGCCAAGCAGGCCAGGGGGTAAACATTCAGTACTTC.

This clone has only one observation. V is TRBV7-8 and J is TRBJ1-2, with D uncertain. Looked up from germline, CDR1 is SGHVS and CDR2 is FQNEAQ. Trimming took 5 bases from V and 4 from J, leaving 14 bases between them. There are 14 residues in the CDR3. The CDR3 here is CASSPEAASYGYTF. The DNA of the CDR3 is TGTGCCAGCAGCCCGGAGGCAGCTTCCTATGGCTACACCTTC.

The V call is TRBV5-4, the J call TRBJ2-1, with 7 nucleotides matching TRBD2. The CDR3 covers 15 residues. V dropped 4 bases and J dropped 3; count of bases not matched to a gene: 7. CDR1 is SGHNT and CDR2 is YYREEE in the germline V gene (reference sequence). The CDR3 loop reads CASSGARDYYNEQFF. In DNA form, the CDR3 reads TGTGCCAGCAGCGGAGCAAGGGACTACTACAATGAGCAGTTCTTC.

V and J are TRBV12-3 or TRBV12-4 and TRBJ1-1; 8 bases agree with TRBD1. The junction had 4 bases not matched to a gene; V was cut back by 6 bases and J by 4 bases. The CDR3 totals 13 residues. CDR3 DNA: TGTGCCAGCAGACGACAGGGGCTCACTGAAGCTTTCTTT. Translating it yields CASRRQGLTEAFF.

The chain uses TRBV18 and TRBJ2-3; tentative D call: TRBD1 (6 bases). This CDR3 comprises 16 residues. Trimming left V 0 bases short and J 7 bases short, with 17 bases between. In germline, CDR1 is KGHSH, CDR2 LQKENI. The CDR3 reads CASSPPNTGYLNTQYF. In DNA form, the CDR3 reads TGTGCCAGCTCACCACCGAATACAGGGTATTTGAATACGCAGTATTTT.

The chain combines TRBV5-1 with TRBJ2-1; 8 bases agree with TRBD2. The CDR3 spans 15 residues. The V segment lost 2 bases and the J segment 6 bases; nucleotides outside the gene matches: 7. Looked up from germline, CDR1 is SGHRS and CDR2 is YFSETQ. CDR3 sequence: CASSLASGWGNEQFF. DNA of the CDR3: TGCGCCAGCAGCTTAGCTAGCGGGTGGGGCAATGAGCAGTTCTTC.